This T cell receptor (beta chain) was documented in a study of tumor-infiltrating lymphocytes in glioblastoma multiforme. Study conclusions and caveats: RNA-based TCR sequencing may distort clone frequencies, since cells carry unequal TCR transcript numbers. The T cells in this sample were not sorted into functional subsets.

The CDR3 spans 14 residues. V trimming: 7 bases; J trimming: 5 bases; junction bases outside the gene matches: 11. CDR1 is SGHRS and CDR2 is YFSETQ in the germline V gene. On this clonotype itself: The target antigen is unknown.

TCR beta libraries were built from RNA through three nested multiplex PCR rounds using modified ARM-PCR. Input was around 0.5 ug total RNA, reverse-transcribed with a C-beta primer. These TCRB libraries lack any described unique molecular identifiers. TCRdb re-derived calls from the multiplex PCR reads in MiXCR, one entry per CDR3 protein. Of tens of thousands of distinct CDR3 sequences listed, under 70% are singletons. The source is a male donor with glioblastoma. The sequencing input was brain tumor tissue. The chain employs TRBV5-1 and TRBJ2-7; 8 bases line up with TRBD1. As DNA, the CDR3 is TGCGCCAGCGGGTGGGGGACAGGCAGAAACGAGCAGTACTTC. This translates into CASGWGTGRNEQYF.